Following are 21 T cell receptor beta chains from one sample sequenced in a study of patients and donors after allogeneic stem cell transplantation. TCRdb independently ran MiXCR on the RT-PCR reads; one entry per CDR3 protein. The data hold about a million distinct CDR3 sequences, with roughly 17% observed a single time. The material sequenced was blood, either unsorted or a sorted T cell fraction (not recorded which). Receptors originate from a human donor who was either an allogeneic HSCT recipient or a stem cell or donor lymphocyte infusion donor (not recorded which). It is not recorded whose cells these are; they may come from a transplant donor.

This clonotype occurred a few times. V gene TRBV13 combines with J gene TRBJ2-3, with 7 bases identical to TRBD1. The CDR3 contains 14 residues. With V trimmed by 8 bases and J by 1 base, 6 bases remained unmatched. From germline, CDR1 is PRHDT and CDR2 FYEKMQ (reference sequence). CDR3 in DNA: TGTGCCAGCTATAACAGGGGAGGCACAGATACGCAGTATTTT. Translation gives CASYNRGGTDTQYF.

The V call is TRBV7-3, the J call TRBJ2-2; D unresolved. V lost 1 base to trimming and J lost 3 bases, with 9 bases between them. Germline-derived CDR1 and CDR2 are SGHTA and FQGTGA. The length of the CDR3 is 15 residues. CDR3 sequence reads: CASSLNPRYTGELFF. The CDR3 DNA reads TGTGCCAGCAGCTTAAATCCTCGGTACACCGGGGAGCTGTTTTTT.

The V call is TRBV27, the J call TRBJ1-1, with no clear D. Germline V gene data show CDR1 as MNHEY and CDR2 as SMNVEV (reference sequence). Trimming removed 8 bases at V and 0 bases at J, with 16 bases between. CDR3 length equals 15 residues. CDR3 bases: TGTGCCAGCTCTAACAGCCTTAACCTGAACACTGAAGCTTTCTTT. Translation gives CASSNSLNLNTEAFF.

This clonotype was seen a few times. The chain couples TRBV6-1 to TRBJ2-2; D may be TRBD2 (7 bases). The germline V gene has CDR1 MNHNS and CDR2 SASEGT. The CDR3 extends over 13 amino acids. The V and J ends lost 8 bases and 6 bases respectively, with 13 bases between them. CDR3 loop: CASSRGGAGELFF. CDR3 sequence (DNA): TGTGCCAGCTCGAGGGGGGGCGCCGGGGAGCTGTTTTTT.

This clonotype was observed at least ten times. This chain joins TRBV12-3 or TRBV12-4 and TRBJ1-1; 7 bases match TRBD1. The V segment lost 6 bases and the J segment 5 bases; nucleotides outside the gene matches: 6. This CDR3 contains 13 residues. The CDR3 DNA is TGTGCCAGCAGGCAGGGGGGTGGGACTGAAGCTTTCTTT. Protein sequence: CASRQGGGTEAFF.

The chain has TRBV7-8 and TRBJ2-3; 9 nucleotides match TRBD2. This CDR3 has 18 residues. Germline CDR1 and CDR2: SGHVS and FQNEAQ. J gave up 2 bases and V 1 base, and 10 bases lay outside the gene matches. For the CDR3, the DNA is TGTGCCAGCAGCTTAGTCCCGCTATCTAGCGGGACCACAGATACGCAGTATTTT. Translated, it gives CASSLVPLSSGTTDTQYF. Based on the CDR3 plus reference TRBV7-8 and TRBJ2-3, the full variable domain is GAGVSQSPRYKVAKRGQDVALRCDPISGHVSLFWYQQALGQGPEFLTYFQNEAQLDKSGLPSDRFFAERPEGSVSTLKIQRTQQEDSAVYLCASSLVPLSSGTTDTQYFGPGTRLTVL.

This clonotype showed up just a few times. The chain combines TRBV25-1 with TRBJ1-3; perhaps TRBD1 as D (5 bases). With 6 bases removed from V and 0 bases from J, the gap between germline ends came to 12 bases. The germline CDR1 and CDR2 sequences are MGHDK and SYGVNS. The CDR3 is 15 residues long. CDR3 DNA: TGTGCCAGCAGCGGAGACAGCCGCTCTGGAAACACCATATATTTT. It specifies CASSGDSRSGNTIYF.

V and J are TRBV2 and TRBJ2-1, with D unclear. Germline V lookup: CDR1 SNHLY, CDR2 FYNNEI. This CDR3 has 11 amino acids. The V gene lost 8 bases and the J gene lost 7 bases, with 9 bases spanning the gap. CDR3 bases: TGTGCCAGCGGAAGTTCGAATGAGCAGTTCTTC. Protein: CASGSSNEQFF.

The V gene is TRBV5-1, the J gene TRBJ2-3, with 12 nucleotides matching TRBD2. Trimming cost V 4 bases and J 2 bases; bases outside gene matches: 5. Germline lookup yields CDR1 SGHRS and CDR2 YFSETQ. This CDR3 has 16 residues. The CDR3 spells CASSAGTSGYTDTQYF. The DNA for the CDR3 is TGCGCCAGCAGCGCAGGGACTAGCGGGTACACAGATACGCAGTATTTT.

This chain joins TRBV24-1 and TRBJ1-2, with no clear D. The CDR3 runs to 13 residues. Trimming cost V 5 bases and J 6 bases, with 12 bases left between them. Germline V gene lookup returns CDR1 KGHDR and CDR2 SFDVKD. CDR3 in amino acids: CATSVEQWDGYTF. Written as DNA, the CDR3 is TGTGCCACCAGTGTTGAACAGTGGGATGGCTACACCTTC.

This chain links TRBV20-1 with TRBJ2-3; D not resolved. This CDR3 region has 11 residues. V was clipped by 6 bases and J by 4 bases, with 8 bases between them. The germline V gene has CDR1 DFQATT and CDR2 SNEGSKA (reference sequence). This chain's CDR3 is CSALDSDTQYF. CDR3 DNA: TGCAGTGCGCTAGATTCAGATACGCAGTATTTT.

The genes are TRBV6-1 and TRBJ2-2; 10 positions agree with TRBD2. The germline V gene encodes CDR1 MNHNS and CDR2 SASEGT. Germline trimming cut 7 bases from V and 8 bases from J; bases unmatched to any gene: 13. This CDR3 has 16 amino acids. In DNA, the CDR3 is TGTGCCAGCACCGAACTGCCTAGCGGGAGTACTGGGGAGCTGTTTTTT. Protein sequence: CASTELPSGSTGELFF.

This chain connects TRBV23-1 to TRBJ2-1; TRBD1 is a possible D gene (6 bases). TRBV23-1 is sorted into the ORF group, with uncertain function. V lost 6 bases to trimming and J lost 8 bases, with 14 bases between them. The CDR3 runs to 13 residues. CDR3 sequence: CASSQGSWDEQFF. The CDR3 nucleotides are TGCGCCAGCAGCCAGGGGTCATGGGATGAGCAGTTCTTC.

This clonotype was observed a few times. DNA for the CDR3: TGTGCCAGCAGTCCGACCCCAGGGGGGTCTGGAAACACCATATATTTT. This sequence encodes CASSPTPGGSGNTIYF. The chain is built from TRBV12-3 or TRBV12-4 and TRBJ1-3; 7 bases are shared with TRBD1. This CDR3 region has 16 residues. With 5 bases clipped from V and 1 base from J, the junction kept 8 bases outside the gene matches.

The chain has TRBV25-1 and TRBJ2-2; unclear D gene. The CDR3 is 13 residues long. CDR1 MGHDK and CDR2 SYGVNS come from the germline V gene. V shed 5 bases and J shed 5 bases, with 9 bases lying between them. The CDR3 loop is CASSRGWTGELFF. CDR3 bases: TGTGCCAGCAGTCGCGGTTGGACCGGGGAGCTGTTTTTT. Full variable domain (remainder filled in from reference TRBV25-1 and TRBJ2-2): EADIYQTPRYLVIGTGKKITLECSQTMGHDKMYWYQQDPGMELHLIHYSYGVNSTEKGDLSSESTVSRIRTEHFPLTLESARPSHTSQYLCASSRGWTGELFFGEGSRLTVL.

The chain joins TRBV20-1 to TRBJ2-7; TRBD2 matches at 7 bases. Losses at the gene ends were 5 bases for V and 2 bases for J; bases not matched to a gene: 6. CDR1 and CDR2 (germline): DFQATT, SNEGSKA (reference sequence). The length of the CDR3 is 13 residues. The CDR3 protein is CSAGATSPYEQYF. The CDR3 DNA is TGCAGTGCTGGGGCGACTAGCCCCTACGAGCAGTACTTC.

This clonotype was counted between two and nine times. The rearrangement joins TRBV7-8 to TRBJ2-7; TRBD2 is a possible D gene (5 bases). In germline, CDR1 is SGHVS, CDR2 FQNEAQ. V lost 5 bases, J lost 2 bases, and 19 bases lay in between. The CDR3 covers 16 residues. CDR3 amino acids: CASSLGSLGSAYEQYF. The CDR3 DNA is TGTGCCAGCAGCCTTGGGAGTTTAGGTTCGGCCTACGAGCAGTACTTC.

The table lists this clonotype with many counts. The chain is built from TRBV4-3 and TRBJ2-7, with TRBD2 as a possible D gene (6 bases). This CDR3 spans 15 amino acids. The V and J ends lost 1 base and 3 bases respectively, with 13 bases between them. The V gene's germline CDR1 is LGHNA and CDR2 YSLEER. The CDR3 DNA reads as TGCGCCAGCAGCCAAGCCGGGACTTCTTTCTACGAGCAGTACTTC. Protein sequence: CASSQAGTSFYEQYF.

This clonotype has only a few counts. The chain couples TRBV6-5 to TRBJ2-7, with 14 bases identical to TRBD2. The trim removed 0 bases at V and 4 bases at J, leaving 11 bases unmatched. This CDR3 contains 19 residues. CDR1 is MNHEY, CDR2 SVGAGI, per germline. CDR3 in amino acids: CASSYSGLAGGTQSYEQYF. CDR3 DNA: TGTGCCAGCAGTTACTCAGGACTAGCGGGAGGTACGCAATCTTACGAGCAGTACTTC.

This clonotype was recorded a few times. The chain carries TRBV5-1 and TRBJ2-3, with D perhaps TRBD1 (6 bases). CDR1 is SGHRS, CDR2 YFSETQ, per germline. Trimming stripped 3 bases from V and 1 base from J, with 15 bases between. This CDR3 has 16 amino acids. Here the CDR3 DNA reads TGCGCCAGCAGCTCGGGCTACAGGGAAGGCACAGATACGCAGTATTTT. Encoded protein: CASSSGYREGTDTQYF.

The rearrangement uses TRBV2 and TRBJ1-3; D is ambiguous. Looked up from germline, CDR1 is SNHLY and CDR2 is FYNNEI. The CDR3 runs to 13 residues. The CDR3 DNA sequence: TGTGGTTGGACGTTAAGCTCTGGAAACACCATATATTTT. As protein: CGWTLSSGNTIYF.